One sample yielded the 9 T cell receptor beta chains listed below, sequenced in a study of cytomegalovirus exposure and HLA in healthy donors. Primers for the PCR totalled 60 Vbeta and 13 Jbeta. Here immunoSEQ multiplex PCR was the method, and the copy in TCRdb shows in-frame clones only, minus some. The sample carries 100,000 to 150,000 clones, approximately 82% recorded once. The sample was PBMCs. The receptors shown here come from a man in his forties or fifties in good health and CMV-seronegative.

The V and J genes are TRBV10-3 and TRBJ2-5; 8 bases line up with TRBD1. The CDR3 contains 18 residues. The ends lost 0 bases at V and 5 bases at J; junction bases unmatched: 14. Germline CDR1 is ENHRY and CDR2 is SYGVKD. The CDR3 reads CAISESGAQGALRETQYF. The CDR3 DNA follows: TGTGCCATCAGTGAGTCGGGGGCTCAGGGGGCGCTCCGGGAGACCCAGTACTTC.

This clone showed up just once. J is TRBJ1-2 and V is TRBV18; maybe TRBD1 (6 bases). Per germline, CDR1 KGHSH and CDR2 LQKENI. V lost 6 bases, J lost 3 bases, and 14 bases lay in between. This CDR3 has 14 amino acids. CDR3 nucleotides: TGTGCCAGCTCGGACAGCACGTTTGACTATGGCTACACCTTC. The encoded protein is CASSDSTFDYGYTF.

This chain links TRBV11-2 with TRBJ1-1, with a tentative D call TRBD1 (5 bases). Germline V gene sequence: CDR1 SGHAT, CDR2 FQNNGV. Trimming removed 5 bases at V and 7 bases at J, with 11 bases between. The CDR3 runs to 12 residues. Here the CDR3 DNA reads TGTGCCAGCAGCCTAGGACACGGTGAAGCTTTCTTT. Amino acids: CASSLGHGEAFF.

V usage is TRBV7-9 and J usage is TRBJ2-5, with TRBD2 matching 7 bases. The germline V gene encodes CDR1 SEHNR and CDR2 FQNEAQ (reference sequence). V trimming: 8 bases; J trimming: 5 bases; junction bases outside the gene matches: 5. The CDR3 runs to 12 residues. As DNA, the CDR3 is TGTGCCAGCGGGGGGGTCGGGGAGACCCAGTACTTC. It specifies CASGGVGETQYF.

The rearrangement links TRBV18 to TRBJ1-6, with 7 bases that match TRBD1. CDR3 length: 14 residues. V gave up 5 bases and J gave up 7 bases; unmatched junction bases: 5. Germline CDR1 and CDR2: KGHSH and LQKENI. This CDR3 is CASSETGRNSPLHF. The DNA of the CDR3 is TGTGCCAGCTCAGAGACAGGGCGAAATTCACCCCTCCACTTT. Filled out from reference TRBV18 and TRBJ1-6, the complete variable domain reads NAGVMQNPRHLVRRRGQEARLRCSPMKGHSHVYWYRQLPEEGLKFMVYLQKENIIDESGMPKERFSAEFPKEGPSILRIQQVVRGDSAAYFCASSETGRNSPLHFGNGTRLTVT.

The V and J genes are TRBV2 and TRBJ2-1, with D perhaps TRBD2 (6 bases). The germline V gene has CDR1 SNHLY and CDR2 FYNNEI. The CDR3 has 17 amino acids. Trimming shortened V by 0 bases and J by 4 bases, and 16 bases separated the two germline ends. The CDR3 DNA is TGTGCCAGCAGTGAAGCGCGGTACGGGGGAACTTACAATGAGCAGTTCTTC. Encoded protein: CASSEARYGGTYNEQFF.

The DNA for the CDR3 is TGCGCCAGCAGCTTGGGTGGAGGGAACACTGAAGCTTTCTTT. As protein: CASSLGGGNTEAFF. V and J are TRBV5-1 and TRBJ1-1; D not resolved. Per the germline V gene, CDR1 is SGHRS and CDR2 is YFSETQ. V dropped 0 bases and J dropped 1 base, with 7 bases sitting between them. The CDR3 consists of 14 residues. The entire variable domain, with the rest obtained from reference TRBV5-1 and TRBJ1-1, is as follows: KAGVTQTPRYLIKTRGQQVTLSCSPISGHRSVSWYQQTPGQGLQFLFEYFSETQRNKGNFPGRFSGRQFSNSRSEMNVSTLELGDSALYLCASSLGGGNTEAFFGQGTRLTVV.

The chain recombines TRBV10-1 with TRBJ2-3; perhaps TRBD1 as D (6 bases). The CDR3 is 17 residues long. Trimming took 4 bases from V and 2 from J, leaving 19 bases between them. CDR1 and CDR2 from the germline V gene are WNHNN and SYGVQD (reference sequence). The chain's CDR3 is CASSGGGIQGYTDTQYF. The CDR3 coding sequence is TGCGCCAGCAGTGGAGGTGGGATACAGGGCTACACAGATACGCAGTATTTT.

The chain links TRBV7-2 to TRBJ2-3, with 7 bases fitting TRBD1. Trimming took 6 bases from V and 3 from J; bases not matched to a gene: 6. The CDR3 totals 14 residues. CDR1 is SGHTA and CDR2 is FQGNSA in the germline V gene. The CDR3 sequence: CASSGQAGTDTQYF. CDR3 nucleotides: TGTGCCAGCAGTGGACAGGCTGGAACAGATACGCAGTATTTT.